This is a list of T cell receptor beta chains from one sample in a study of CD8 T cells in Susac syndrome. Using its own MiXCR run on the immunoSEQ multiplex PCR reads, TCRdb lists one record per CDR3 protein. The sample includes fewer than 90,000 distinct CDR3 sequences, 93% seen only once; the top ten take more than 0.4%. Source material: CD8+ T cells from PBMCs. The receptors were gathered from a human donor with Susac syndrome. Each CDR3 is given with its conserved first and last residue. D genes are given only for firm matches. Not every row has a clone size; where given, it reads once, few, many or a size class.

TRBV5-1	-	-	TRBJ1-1	CASSSGQGTNTEAFF	TGCGCCAGCAGCTCGGGCCAGGGGACGAACACTGAAGCTTTCTTT
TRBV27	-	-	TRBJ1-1	CASSDQLNTEAFF	TGTGCCAGCAGTGACCAACTGAACACTGAAGCTTTCTTT
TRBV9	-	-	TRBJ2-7	CASSSSGKAYEQYF	TGTGCCAGCAGCTCCTCAGGGAAGGCCTACGAGCAGTACTTC
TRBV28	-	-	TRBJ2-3	CASPPDLPITDTQYF	TGTGCCAGCCCTCCGGACTTGCCAATTACAGATACGCAGTATTTT
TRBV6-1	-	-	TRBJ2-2	CASITLVGELFF	TGTGCCAGCATCACACTAGTTGGGGAGCTGTTTTTT
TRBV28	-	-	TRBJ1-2	CATLVINYGYTF	TGTGCCACCCTAGTTATTAACTATGGCTACACCTTC
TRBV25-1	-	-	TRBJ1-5	CASSRGGGQPQHF	TGTGCCAGCAGTCGGGGGGGCGGTCAGCCCCAGCATTTT
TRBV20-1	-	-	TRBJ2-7	CSARVRAVPLYEQYF	TGCAGTGCTAGAGTAAGGGCGGTCCCTCTCTACGAGCAGTACTTC
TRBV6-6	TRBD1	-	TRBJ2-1	CASTIGDRGPHNEQFF	TGTGCCAGCACCATCGGGGACAGGGGGCCCCACAATGAGCAGTTCTTC
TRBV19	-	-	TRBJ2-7	CASSMTREPHEQYF	TGTGCCAGTAGTATGACACGGGAGCCCCACGAGCAGTACTTC
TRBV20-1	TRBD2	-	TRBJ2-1	CSASGTSGGVGRGLEQFF	TGCAGTGCTTCCGGGACTAGCGGGGGGGTAGGCCGAGGCCTTGAGCAGTTCTTC
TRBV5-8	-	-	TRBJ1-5	CASSFGNSNQPQHF	TGTGCCAGCAGCTTTGGAAATAGCAATCAGCCCCAGCATTTT
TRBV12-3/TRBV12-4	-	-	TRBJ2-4	CASRSLGPELNQYF	TGTGCCAGCAGATCCTTGGGTCCGGAGCTCAACCAGTACTTC
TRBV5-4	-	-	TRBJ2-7	CASSWDGSSYEQYF	TGTGCCAGCAGCTGGGACGGGAGCTCCTACGAGCAGTACTTC
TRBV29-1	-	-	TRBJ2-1	CSVYGTAMNEQFF	TGCAGCGTTTACGGGACTGCAATGAATGAGCAGTTCTTC
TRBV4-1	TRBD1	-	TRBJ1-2	CASSQGTGTAGYTF	TGCGCCAGCAGCCAAGGAACTGGGACAGCTGGCTACACCTTC
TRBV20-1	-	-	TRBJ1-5	CSATVTGPNQPQHF	TGCAGTGCTACAGTGACAGGTCCCAATCAGCCCCAGCATTTT
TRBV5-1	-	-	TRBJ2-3	CASSFWDPSTDTQYF	TGCGCCAGCAGCTTTTGGGACCCTAGCACAGATACGCAGTATTTT
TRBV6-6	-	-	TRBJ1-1	CASTLFAGEAFF	TGTGCCAGCACTTTGTTCGCGGGTGAAGCTTTCTTT
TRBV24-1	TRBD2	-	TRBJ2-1	CATSDSGTSHEQFF	TGTGCCACCAGTGATTCCGGGACTAGTCATGAGCAGTTCTTC
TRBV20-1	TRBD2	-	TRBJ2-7	CRVAGDKTGYEQYF	TGCAGGGTAGCGGGGGATAAGACGGGGTACGAGCAGTACTTC
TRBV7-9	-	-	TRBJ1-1	CASSRGHPVSEAFF	TGTGCCAGCAGCCGCGGACACCCTGTTTCTGAAGCTTTCTTT
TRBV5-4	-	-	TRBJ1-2	CASSPALRDYGYTF	TGTGCCAGCAGCCCTGCTCTGCGGGACTATGGCTACACCTTC
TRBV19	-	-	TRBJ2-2	CASPEMEGVCTGELFF	TGTGCCAGTCCAGAAATGGAGGGGGTCTGCACCGGGGAGCTGTTTTTT
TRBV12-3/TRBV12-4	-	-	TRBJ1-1	CASSFYWDTEAFF	TGTGCCAGCAGTTTTTACTGGGACACTGAAGCTTTCTTT
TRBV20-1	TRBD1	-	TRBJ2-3	CSARGQGFGGDTQYF	TGCAGTGCTAGAGGACAGGGGTTTGGTGGAGATACGCAGTATTTT
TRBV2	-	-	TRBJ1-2	CASLNRGLYGYTF	TGTGCCAGTTTAAACCGGGGGCTCTATGGCTACACCTTC
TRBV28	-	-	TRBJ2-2	CASSPSPPNTGELFF	TGTGCCAGCAGTCCTTCCCCGCCGAACACCGGGGAGCTGTTTTTT
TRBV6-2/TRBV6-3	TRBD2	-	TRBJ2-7	CASKLTGASGSYEQYF	TGTGCCAGCAAACTTACAGGGGCTAGCGGGAGCTACGAGCAGTACTTC
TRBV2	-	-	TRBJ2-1	CASSEVGGPENEQFF	TGTGCCAGCAGTGAGGTGGGGGGGCCGGAGAATGAGCAGTTCTTC
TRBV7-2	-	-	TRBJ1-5	CASSLFTGNQPQHF	TGTGCCAGCAGCTTATTTACTGGCAATCAGCCCCAGCATTTT
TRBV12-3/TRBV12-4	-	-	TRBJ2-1	CASSGDVKGPYNEQFF	TGTGCCAGCAGCGGGGATGTCAAAGGCCCCTACAATGAGCAGTTCTTC
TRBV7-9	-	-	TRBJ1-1	CASSVYRESDSWRNTEAFF	TGTGCCAGCAGCGTATACCGGGAGTCTGACTCGTGGAGGAACACTGAAGCTTTCTTT
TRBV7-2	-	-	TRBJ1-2	CASSSRTVVKSGYTF	TGTGCCAGCAGCTCACGGACAGTGGTTAAGTCGGGCTACACCTTC
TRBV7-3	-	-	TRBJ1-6	CASSSGGNSPLHF	TGTGCCAGCAGCTCCGGTGGGAATTCACCCCTCCACTTT
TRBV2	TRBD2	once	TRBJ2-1	CASSERTSSNNEQFF	TGTGCCAGCAGTGAACGGACTAGTTCTAACAATGAGCAGTTCTTC
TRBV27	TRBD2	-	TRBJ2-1	CASSSRRSGTNNEQFF	TGTGCCAGCAGTTCCCGGCGTAGCGGGACCAACAATGAGCAGTTCTTC
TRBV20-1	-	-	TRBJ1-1	CSAQRGGSEAFF	TGCAGTGCTCAACGAGGGGGTTCCGAAGCTTTCTTT
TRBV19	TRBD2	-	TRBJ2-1	CASSISPGLAVNEQFF	TGTGCCAGTAGTATATCCCCGGGACTAGCGGTAAATGAGCAGTTCTTC
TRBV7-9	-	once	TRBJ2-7	CASSPLRGRLAAKDEQYF	TGTGCCAGCAGCCCCCTCAGGGGGAGACTAGCCGCAAAAGACGAGCAGTACTTC